The present TCR beta chain was sequenced within a study of T cells in Graves' hyperthyroidism and ophthalmopathy. TCR beta CDR3 sequences were amplified from RNA transcripts. HTBI primers drove first-round RT-PCR of the TCR CDR3. TCRdb re-called the multiplex PCR reads with MiXCR, one entry per CDR3 protein. The data hold about 420,000 distinct CDR3 sequences, with approximately 14% observed a single time. The clonotype originates from a woman under 30 with Graves' hyperthyroidism. Sequenced: blood.

The CDR3 DNA sequence: TGTGCCAGCAGTTTATCGAGGAGGGTCGGGACTAATGAAAAACTGTTTTTT. The encoded protein is CASSLSRRVGTNEKLFF. The chain links TRBV27 to TRBJ1-4; D uncertain. This CDR3 has 17 residues. Germline V gene sequence: CDR1 MNHEY, CDR2 SMNVEV (reference sequence). The V end was cut by 0 bases, the J end by 2 bases, with 13 bases between.